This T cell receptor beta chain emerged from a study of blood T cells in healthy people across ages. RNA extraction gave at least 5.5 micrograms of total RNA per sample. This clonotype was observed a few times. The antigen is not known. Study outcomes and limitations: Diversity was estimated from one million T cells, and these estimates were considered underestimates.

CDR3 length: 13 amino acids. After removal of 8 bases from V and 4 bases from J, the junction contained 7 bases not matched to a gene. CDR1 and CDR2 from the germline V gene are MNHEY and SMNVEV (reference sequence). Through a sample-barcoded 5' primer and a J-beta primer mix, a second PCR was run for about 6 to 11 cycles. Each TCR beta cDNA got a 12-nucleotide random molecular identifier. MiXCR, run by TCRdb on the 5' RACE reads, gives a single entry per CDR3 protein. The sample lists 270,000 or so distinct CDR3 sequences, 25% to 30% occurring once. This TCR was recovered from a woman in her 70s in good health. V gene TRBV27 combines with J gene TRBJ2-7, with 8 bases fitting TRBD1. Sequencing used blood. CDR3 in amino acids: CASGRQGTYEQYF. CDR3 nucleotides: TGTGCCAGCGGGAGACAGGGGACGTACGAGCAGTACTTC.